This TCR beta chain was observed in a study of cytomegalovirus exposure and HLA in healthy donors. V lost 4 bases, J lost 4 bases, and 19 bases stayed unmatched. CDR1 is SGHRS, CDR2 YFSETQ, per germline. The length of the CDR3 is 19 residues. This clone was recorded only once. Its antigen remains unknown. 60 Vbeta and 13 Jbeta primers were used in PCR. Original processing notes: Tens of millions of unique TCR beta chains, about 11 million of them shared, were counted by a later analysis. Method: immunoSEQ multiplex PCR; TCRdb's copy keeps in-frame clones and lacks some. V and J calls and clone size are given by that table; D and trimming were obtained from the DNA. The sample has 200,000 to 250,000 clones; 75% to 90% are singletons. Study findings and constraints: Among donors in an Asian-associated ancestry cluster, a later analysis reportedly found fewer N-insertions than the roughly 680-donor mean.

The sample comprised PBMCs. The chain joins TRBV5-1 to TRBJ2-5, with 10 bases identical to TRBD1. The source of this sequence is a boy aged 2-9 years in good health and CMV-seronegative. This CDR3 reads CASSPGQGVRARGAETQYF. CDR3 nucleotides: TGCGCCAGCAGCCCTGGACAGGGGGTACGCGCACGTGGGGCAGAGACCCAGTACTTC.